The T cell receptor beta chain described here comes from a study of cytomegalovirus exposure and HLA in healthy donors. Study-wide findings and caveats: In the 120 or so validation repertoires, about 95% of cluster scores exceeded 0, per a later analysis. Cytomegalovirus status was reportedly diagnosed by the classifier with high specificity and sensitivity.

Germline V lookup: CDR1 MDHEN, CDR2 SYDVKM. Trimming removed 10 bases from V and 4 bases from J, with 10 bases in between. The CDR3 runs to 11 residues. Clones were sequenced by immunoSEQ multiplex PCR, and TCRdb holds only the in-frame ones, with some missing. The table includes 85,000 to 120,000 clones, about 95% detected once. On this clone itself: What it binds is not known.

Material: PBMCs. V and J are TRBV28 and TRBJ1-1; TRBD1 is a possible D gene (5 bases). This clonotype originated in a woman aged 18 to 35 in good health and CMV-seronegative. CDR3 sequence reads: CATRELTEAFF. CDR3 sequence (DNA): TGTGCCACCAGGGAGCTCACTGAAGCTTTCTTT. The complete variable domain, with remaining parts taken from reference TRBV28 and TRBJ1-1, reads DVKVTQSSRYLVKRTGEKVFLECVQDMDHENMFWYRQDPGLGLRLIYFSYDVKMKEKGDIPEGYSVSREKKERFSLILESASTNQTSMYLCATRELTEAFFGQGTRLTVV.